This note documents a single T cell receptor beta chain sequence. This clone has only one observation. The antigen this receptor binds is unknown. No per-base quality is available; no much larger clone lies one base away. From a lookup of the germline V gene, CDR1 and CDR2 are SGHTA and FQGNSA. There are 15 amino acids in the CDR3, from cysteine to phenylalanine inclusive. CDR3 DNA only is kept here, 45 bases in frame from base 1. For this chain, trimming is 3 bases at the V end and 5 bases at the J end, and the number of junction bases without a gene match is 6. TCRbeta CDR3 regions were amplified from genomic DNA using the immunoSEQ Assay, a bias-controlled multiplex PCR. Turning to the authors' computational methods: The number of nucleated cells in each sample was estimated from the amplification of reference gene primers within the assay. Sequence reads were collapsed and filtered to measure the absolute abundance of every unique TCRbeta CDR3 rearrangement. For each sample, productive Simpson clonality was calculated as the square root of Simpson's diversity index over productive rearrangements. TCRdb obtained this table from immuneACCESS and retained in-frame rearrangements with V and J assigned. These tables miss some clones; where compared with another copy, unresolved V genes account for less than half of the shortfall, and the remainder is unexplained. The DNA gave D and trimming, while V, J and clone size come from that table. The sample has about 200,000 clones on record, 83% of them singletons. Of the sample, 2% to 3% falls within the top ten clones.

The data were obtained in a study of blood T cell repertoires in COVID-19 (dated by TCRdb to about 2020). About the investigation overall: Collaborator samples came from the United States, Italy and Spain and covered acute and convalescent phases of COVID-19. The prospective study material was composed of cDNA or gDNA derived from T cells, B-cell-depleted T cells, or PBMCs. The dataset comprised deeply sampled blood TCRbeta repertoires from subjects exposed to, actively infected with, or recovered from COVID-19. A freely available public database, intended as a resource for researchers studying the immune response to SARS-CoV-2, is where the repertoires were released. Samples were obtained from the ongoing ImmuneRACE study (first 160 participants) and from over 1,000 subjects provided by 6 global collaborators. The sample metadata nearly always contained a de-identified subject ID, COVID-19 status, age in years and sex. Where HLA class I and class II types were available, the types were taken from metadata supplied by the sample provider, not from assay-based typing. Broad study findings and their caveats: How much clinical and demographic metadata was included differed by source and by participant, and the metadata was provided uncurated.

Whole blood was collected in K2EDTA tubes by collaborating institutions according to the institutions' own protocols. For TCRbeta analysis, collaborator samples were shipped as frozen whole blood, as isolated PBMCs, or as DNA extracted from either sample type. This chain joins TRBV7-2 to TRBJ1-1; 10 central nucleotides agree with TRBD1. Sequenced: peripheral blood. This clonotype was sampled from a woman aged 35 to 49 with active or convalescent COVID-19. CDR3 reads: CASSFKTGGETEAFF. The DNA reads TGTGCCAGCAGCTTCAAGACAGGGGGCGAGACTGAAGCTTTCTTT.